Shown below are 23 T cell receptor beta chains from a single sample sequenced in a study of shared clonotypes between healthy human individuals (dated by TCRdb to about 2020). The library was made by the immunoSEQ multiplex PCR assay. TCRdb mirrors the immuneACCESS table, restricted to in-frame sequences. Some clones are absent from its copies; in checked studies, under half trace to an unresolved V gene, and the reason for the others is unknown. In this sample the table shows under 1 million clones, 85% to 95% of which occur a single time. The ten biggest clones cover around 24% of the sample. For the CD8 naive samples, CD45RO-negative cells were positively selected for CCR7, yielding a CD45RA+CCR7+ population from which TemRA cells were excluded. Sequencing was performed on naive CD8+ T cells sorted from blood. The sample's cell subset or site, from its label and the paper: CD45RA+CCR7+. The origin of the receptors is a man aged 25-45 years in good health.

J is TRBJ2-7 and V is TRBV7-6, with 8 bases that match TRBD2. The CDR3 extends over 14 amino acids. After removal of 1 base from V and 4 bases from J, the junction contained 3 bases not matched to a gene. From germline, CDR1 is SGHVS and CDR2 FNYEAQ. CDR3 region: CASSLGSGDYEQYF. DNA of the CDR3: TGTGCCAGCAGCTTAGGTAGCGGGGATTACGAGCAGTACTTC.

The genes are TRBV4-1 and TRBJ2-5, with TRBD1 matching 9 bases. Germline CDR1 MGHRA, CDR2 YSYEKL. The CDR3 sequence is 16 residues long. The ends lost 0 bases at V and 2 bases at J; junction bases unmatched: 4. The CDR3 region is CASSQDAGQGQETQYF. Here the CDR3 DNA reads TGCGCCAGCAGCCAAGACGCGGGACAGGGTCAAGAGACCCAGTACTTC.

The CDR3 region has the DNA TGTGCCAGCAGCTTTTCCCCCAACGAGCAGTACTTC. It yields the protein CASSFSPNEQYF. This chain joins TRBV7-9 and TRBJ2-7; the D is unclear. Looked up from germline, CDR1 is SEHNR and CDR2 is FQNEAQ (reference sequence). The V end lost 3 bases, the J end lost 5 bases, and 8 bases lay between the germline ends. The CDR3 runs 12 residues.

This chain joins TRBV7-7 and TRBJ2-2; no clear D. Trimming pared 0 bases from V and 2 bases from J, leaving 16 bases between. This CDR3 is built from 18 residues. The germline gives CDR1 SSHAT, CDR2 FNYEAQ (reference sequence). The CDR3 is CASSLAPGPQINTGELFF. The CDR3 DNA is TGTGCCAGCAGCTTAGCGCCAGGACCCCAGATAAACACCGGGGAGCTGTTTTTT.

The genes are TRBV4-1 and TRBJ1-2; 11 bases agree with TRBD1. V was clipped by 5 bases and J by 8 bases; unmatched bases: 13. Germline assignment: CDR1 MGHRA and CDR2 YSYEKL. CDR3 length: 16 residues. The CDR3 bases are TGCGCCAGCAGCGTACTGCCGGGACAGGGGGAATTCGGCTACACCTTC. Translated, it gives CASSVLPGQGEFGYTF.

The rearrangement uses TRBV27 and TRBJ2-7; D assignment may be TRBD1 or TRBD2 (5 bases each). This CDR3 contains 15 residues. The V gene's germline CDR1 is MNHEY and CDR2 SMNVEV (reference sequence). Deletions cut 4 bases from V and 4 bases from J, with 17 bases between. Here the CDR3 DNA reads TGTGCCAGCAGTTCTGAGGACACGGGGATTTACGAGCAGTACTTC. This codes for CASSSEDTGIYEQYF.

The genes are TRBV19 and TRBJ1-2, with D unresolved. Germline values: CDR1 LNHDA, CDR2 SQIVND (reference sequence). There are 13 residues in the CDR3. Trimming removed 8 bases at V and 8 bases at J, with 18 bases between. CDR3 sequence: CASSQFGEGGYTF. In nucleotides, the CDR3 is TGTGCCAGTTCCCAATTCGGGGAAGGGGGCTACACCTTC.

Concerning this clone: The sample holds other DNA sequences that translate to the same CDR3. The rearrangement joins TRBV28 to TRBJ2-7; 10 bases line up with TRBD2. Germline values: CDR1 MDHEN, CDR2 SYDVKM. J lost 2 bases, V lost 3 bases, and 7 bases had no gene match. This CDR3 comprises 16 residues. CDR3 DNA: TGTGCCAGCAGTTTTGCGACTAGCGGGTCTCCCTACGAGCAGTACTTC. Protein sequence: CASSFATSGSPYEQYF.

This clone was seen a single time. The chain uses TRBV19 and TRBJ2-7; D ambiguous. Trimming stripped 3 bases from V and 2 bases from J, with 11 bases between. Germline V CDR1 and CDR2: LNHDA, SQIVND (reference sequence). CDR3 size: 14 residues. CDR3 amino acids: CASSIADGAYEQYF. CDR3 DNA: TGTGCCAGTAGTATCGCCGACGGTGCCTACGAGCAGTACTTC.

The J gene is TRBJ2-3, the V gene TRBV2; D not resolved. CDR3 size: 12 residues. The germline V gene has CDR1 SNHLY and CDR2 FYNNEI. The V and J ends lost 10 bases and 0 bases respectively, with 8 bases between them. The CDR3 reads CANKKSTDTQYF. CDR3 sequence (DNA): TGTGCCAACAAGAAGAGCACAGATACGCAGTATTTT.

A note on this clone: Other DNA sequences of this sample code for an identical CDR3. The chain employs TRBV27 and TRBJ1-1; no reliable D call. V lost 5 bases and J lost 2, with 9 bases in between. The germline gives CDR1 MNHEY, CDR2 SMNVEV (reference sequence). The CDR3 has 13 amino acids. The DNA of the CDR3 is TGTGCCAGCAGTCCTTCAGGTAACACTGAAGCTTTCTTT. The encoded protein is CASSPSGNTEAFF.

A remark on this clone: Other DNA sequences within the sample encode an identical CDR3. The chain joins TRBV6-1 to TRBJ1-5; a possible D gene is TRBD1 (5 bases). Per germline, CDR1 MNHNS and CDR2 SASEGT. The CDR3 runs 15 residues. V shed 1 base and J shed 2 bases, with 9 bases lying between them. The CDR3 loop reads CASSEEGAGNQPQHF. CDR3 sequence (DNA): TGTGCCAGCAGTGAAGAAGGGGCGGGCAATCAGCCCCAGCATTTT.

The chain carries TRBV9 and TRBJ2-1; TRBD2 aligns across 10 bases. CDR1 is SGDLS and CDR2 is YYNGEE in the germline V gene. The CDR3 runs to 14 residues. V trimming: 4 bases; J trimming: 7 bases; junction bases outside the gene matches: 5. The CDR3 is CASSTSGTGNEQFF. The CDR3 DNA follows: TGTGCCAGCAGCACTAGCGGGACGGGGAATGAGCAGTTCTTC.

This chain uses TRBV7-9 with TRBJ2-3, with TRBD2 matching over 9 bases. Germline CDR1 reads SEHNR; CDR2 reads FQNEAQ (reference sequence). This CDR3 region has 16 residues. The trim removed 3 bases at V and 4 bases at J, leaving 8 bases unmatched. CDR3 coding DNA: TGTGCCAGCAGCTTCCCAGCGGGAGGTAGAGCAGATACGCAGTATTTT. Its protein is CASSFPAGGRADTQYF.

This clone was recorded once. CDR3 nucleotide sequence: TGTGCCAGCAGCAAACAAGATTACAATGAGCAGTTCTTC. Translation: CASSKQDYNEQFF. This chain connects TRBV13 to TRBJ2-1; D is uncertain. The CDR3 totals 13 residues. CDR1 is PRHDT and CDR2 is FYEKMQ in the germline V gene (reference sequence). V was pared by 5 bases and J by 4 bases, with 9 bases between.

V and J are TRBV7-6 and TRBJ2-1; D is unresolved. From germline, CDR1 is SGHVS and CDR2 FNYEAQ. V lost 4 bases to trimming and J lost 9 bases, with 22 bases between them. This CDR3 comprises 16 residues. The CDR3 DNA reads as TGTGCCAGCAGCTCGTACCCCCGGGTGCCTGAGGCTGAGCAGTTCTTC. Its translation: CASSSYPRVPEAEQFF.

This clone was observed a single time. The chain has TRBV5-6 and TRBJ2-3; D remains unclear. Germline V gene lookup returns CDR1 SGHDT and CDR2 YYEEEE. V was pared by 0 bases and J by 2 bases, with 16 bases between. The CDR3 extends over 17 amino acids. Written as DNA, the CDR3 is TGTGCCAGCAGCTTGGCCCGGAGTAGGGAAGACACAGATACGCAGTATTTT. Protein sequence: CASSLARSREDTDTQYF.

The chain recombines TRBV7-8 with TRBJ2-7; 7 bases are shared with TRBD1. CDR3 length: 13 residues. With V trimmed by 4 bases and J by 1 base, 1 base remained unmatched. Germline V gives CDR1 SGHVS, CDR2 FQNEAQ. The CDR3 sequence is CASSSGQSYEQYF. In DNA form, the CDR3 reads TGTGCCAGCAGCTCGGGACAGTCCTACGAGCAGTACTTC. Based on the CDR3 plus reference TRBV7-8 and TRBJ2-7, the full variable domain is GAGVSQSPRYKVAKRGQDVALRCDPISGHVSLFWYQQALGQGPEFLTYFQNEAQLDKSGLPSDRFFAERPEGSVSTLKIQRTQQEDSAVYLCASSSGQSYEQYFGPGTRLTVT.

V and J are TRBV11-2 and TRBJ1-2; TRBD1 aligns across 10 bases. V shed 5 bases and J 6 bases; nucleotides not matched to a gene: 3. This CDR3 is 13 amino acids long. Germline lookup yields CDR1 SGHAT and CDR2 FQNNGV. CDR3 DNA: TGTGCCAGCAGCGGACAGGGGGGCGATGGCTACACCTTC. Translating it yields CASSGQGGDGYTF.

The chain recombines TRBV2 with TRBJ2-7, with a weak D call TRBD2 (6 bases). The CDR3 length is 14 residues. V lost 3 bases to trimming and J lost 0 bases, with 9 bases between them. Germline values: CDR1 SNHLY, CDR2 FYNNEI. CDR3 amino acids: CASSELAASYEQYF. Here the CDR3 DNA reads TGTGCCAGCAGTGAGTTAGCGGCCTCCTACGAGCAGTACTTC.

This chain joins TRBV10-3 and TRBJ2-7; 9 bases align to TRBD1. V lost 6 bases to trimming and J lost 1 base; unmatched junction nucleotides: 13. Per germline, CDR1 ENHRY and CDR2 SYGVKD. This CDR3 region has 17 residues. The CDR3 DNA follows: TGTGCCATCAGCATATCGGACCGGGACAGGGTATCCTACGAGCAGTACTTC. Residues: CAISISDRDRVSYEQYF.

This chain's CDR3 is CASSSPRGLGHEQYF. The CDR3 nucleotides read TGTGCCAGCAGCTCCCCCAGGGGATTGGGGCACGAGCAGTACTTC. The J gene is TRBJ2-7, the V gene TRBV7-6; possibly TRBD1 for D (6 bases). Trimming took off 4 bases at V and 5 bases at J, with 18 bases between the two ends. This CDR3 comprises 15 residues. Looked up from germline, CDR1 is SGHVS and CDR2 is FNYEAQ. Supplemented by reference TRBV7-6 and TRBJ2-7, the full variable domain reads GAGVSQSPRYKVTKRGQDVALRCDPISGHVSLYWYRQALGQGPEFLTYFNYEAQQDKSGLPNDRFSAERPEGSISTLTIQRTEQRDSAMYRCASSSPRGLGHEQYFGPGTRLTVT.

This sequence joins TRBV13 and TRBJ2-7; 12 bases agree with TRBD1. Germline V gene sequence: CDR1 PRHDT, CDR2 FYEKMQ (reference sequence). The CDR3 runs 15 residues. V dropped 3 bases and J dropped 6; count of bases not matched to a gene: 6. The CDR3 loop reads CASSLGGQGAPEQYF. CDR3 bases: TGTGCCAGCAGCTTGGGGGGACAGGGGGCGCCCGAGCAGTACTTC.